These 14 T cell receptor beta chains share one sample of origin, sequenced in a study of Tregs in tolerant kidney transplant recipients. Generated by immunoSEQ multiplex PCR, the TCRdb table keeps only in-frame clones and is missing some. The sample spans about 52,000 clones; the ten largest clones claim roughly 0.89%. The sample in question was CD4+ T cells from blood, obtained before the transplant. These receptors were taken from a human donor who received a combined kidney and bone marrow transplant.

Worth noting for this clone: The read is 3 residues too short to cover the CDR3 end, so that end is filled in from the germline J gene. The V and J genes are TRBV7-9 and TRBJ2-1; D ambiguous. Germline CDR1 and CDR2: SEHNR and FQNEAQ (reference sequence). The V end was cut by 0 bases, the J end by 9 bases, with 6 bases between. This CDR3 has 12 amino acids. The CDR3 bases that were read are TGTGCCAGCAGCTTAGCGCAAGGTGAG. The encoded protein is CASSLAQGE. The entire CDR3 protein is CASSLAQGEQFF.

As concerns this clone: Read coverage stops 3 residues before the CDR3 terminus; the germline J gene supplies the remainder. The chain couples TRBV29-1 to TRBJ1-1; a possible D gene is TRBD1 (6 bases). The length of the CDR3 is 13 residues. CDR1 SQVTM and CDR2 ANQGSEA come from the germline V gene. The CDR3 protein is CSVGGAKGNEAFF. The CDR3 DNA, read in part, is TGCAGCGTCGGGGGGGCTAAGGGGAACGAA.

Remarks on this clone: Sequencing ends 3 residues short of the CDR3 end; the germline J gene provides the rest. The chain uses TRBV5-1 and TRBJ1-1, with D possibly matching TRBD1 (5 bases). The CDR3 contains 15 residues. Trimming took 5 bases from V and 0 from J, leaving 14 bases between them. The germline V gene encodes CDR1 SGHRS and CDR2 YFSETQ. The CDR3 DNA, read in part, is TGCGCCAGCAGTGCAGGGTACGGGTTGAACACTGAA. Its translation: CASSAGYGLNTE. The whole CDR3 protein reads CASSAGYGLNTEAFF.

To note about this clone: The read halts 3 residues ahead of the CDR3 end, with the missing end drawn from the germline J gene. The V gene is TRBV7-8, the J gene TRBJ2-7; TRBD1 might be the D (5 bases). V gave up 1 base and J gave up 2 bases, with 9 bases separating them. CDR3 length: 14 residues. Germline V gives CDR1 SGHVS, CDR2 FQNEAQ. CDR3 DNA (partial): TGTGCCAGCAGCTTAGGTCCAGGGACCTACGAG. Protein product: CASSLGPGTYE. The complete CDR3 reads CASSLGPGTYEQYF.

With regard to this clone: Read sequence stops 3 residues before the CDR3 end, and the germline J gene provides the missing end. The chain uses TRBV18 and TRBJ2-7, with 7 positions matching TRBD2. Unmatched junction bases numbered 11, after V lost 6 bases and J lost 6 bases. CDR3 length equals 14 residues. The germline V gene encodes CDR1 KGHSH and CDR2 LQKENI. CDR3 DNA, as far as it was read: TGTGCCAGCTCTGCTCGGGCGGGAGAGGGCGAG. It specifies CASSARAGEGE. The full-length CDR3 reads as CASSARAGEGEQYF.

The CDR3: CASSTTGTAFGYTF. Incomplete CDR3 DNA: TGCGCCAGCAGCACGACCGGGACAGCTTTTGGC. The chain combines TRBV5-1 with TRBJ1-2, with 7 bases fitting TRBD1. The read halts 3 residues ahead of the CDR3 end, with the missing end drawn from the germline J gene. CDR3 length: 14 amino acids. Germline CDR1 SGHRS, CDR2 YFSETQ. J gave up 7 bases and V 4 bases, and 10 bases lay outside the gene matches.

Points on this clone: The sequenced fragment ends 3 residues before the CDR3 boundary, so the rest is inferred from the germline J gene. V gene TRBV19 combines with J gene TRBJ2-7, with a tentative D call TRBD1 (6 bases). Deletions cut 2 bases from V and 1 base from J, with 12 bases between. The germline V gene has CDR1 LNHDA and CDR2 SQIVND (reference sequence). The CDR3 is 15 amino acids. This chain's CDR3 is CASSIQQGSSYEQYF. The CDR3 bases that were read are TGTGCCAGTAGTATACAACAGGGCTCGTCCTACGAG.

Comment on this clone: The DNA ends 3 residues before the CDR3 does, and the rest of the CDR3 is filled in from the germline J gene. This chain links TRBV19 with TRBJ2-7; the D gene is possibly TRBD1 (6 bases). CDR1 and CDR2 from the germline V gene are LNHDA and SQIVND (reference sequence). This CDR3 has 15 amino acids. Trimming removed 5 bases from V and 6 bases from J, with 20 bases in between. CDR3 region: CASSAPTGMAGEQYF. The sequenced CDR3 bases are TGTGCCAGTAGTGCGCCGACAGGTATGGCCGGCGAG.

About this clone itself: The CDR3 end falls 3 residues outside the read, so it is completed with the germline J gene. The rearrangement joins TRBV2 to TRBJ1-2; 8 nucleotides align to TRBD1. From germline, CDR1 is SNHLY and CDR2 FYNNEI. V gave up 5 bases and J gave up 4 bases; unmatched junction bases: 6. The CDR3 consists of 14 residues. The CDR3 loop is CASSPQGASYGYTF. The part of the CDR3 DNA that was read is TGTGCCAGCAGTCCGCAGGGGGCAAGCTATGGC.

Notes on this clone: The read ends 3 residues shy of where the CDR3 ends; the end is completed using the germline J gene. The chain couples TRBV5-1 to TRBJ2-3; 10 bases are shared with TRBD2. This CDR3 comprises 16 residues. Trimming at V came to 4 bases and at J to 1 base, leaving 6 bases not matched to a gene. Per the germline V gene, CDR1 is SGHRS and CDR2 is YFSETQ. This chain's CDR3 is CASSIRLAGGTDTQYF. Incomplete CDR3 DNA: TGCGCCAGCAGCATCCGTCTAGCGGGAGGCACAGATACG.

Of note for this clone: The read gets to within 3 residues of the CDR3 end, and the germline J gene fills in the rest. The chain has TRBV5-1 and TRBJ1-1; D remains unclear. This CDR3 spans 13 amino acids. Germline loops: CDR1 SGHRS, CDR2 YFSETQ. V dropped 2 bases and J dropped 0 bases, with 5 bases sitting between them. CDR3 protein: CASSLLMNTEAFF. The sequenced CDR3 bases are TGCGCCAGCAGCTTACTCATGAACACTGAA.

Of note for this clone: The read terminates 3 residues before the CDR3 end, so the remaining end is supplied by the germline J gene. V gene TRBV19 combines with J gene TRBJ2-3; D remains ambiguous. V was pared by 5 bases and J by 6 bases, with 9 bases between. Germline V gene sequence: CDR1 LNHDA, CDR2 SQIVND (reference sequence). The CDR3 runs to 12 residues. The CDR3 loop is CASSPSSDTQYF. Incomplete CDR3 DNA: TGTGCCAGTAGTCCCTCTAGTGATACG.

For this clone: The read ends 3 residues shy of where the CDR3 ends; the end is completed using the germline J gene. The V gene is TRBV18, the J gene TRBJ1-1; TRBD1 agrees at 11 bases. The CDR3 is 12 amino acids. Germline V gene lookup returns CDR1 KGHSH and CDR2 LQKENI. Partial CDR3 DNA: TGTGCCAGCTCACCAGGGACAGGGGGG. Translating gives CASSPGTGG. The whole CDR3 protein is CASSPGTGGAFF.

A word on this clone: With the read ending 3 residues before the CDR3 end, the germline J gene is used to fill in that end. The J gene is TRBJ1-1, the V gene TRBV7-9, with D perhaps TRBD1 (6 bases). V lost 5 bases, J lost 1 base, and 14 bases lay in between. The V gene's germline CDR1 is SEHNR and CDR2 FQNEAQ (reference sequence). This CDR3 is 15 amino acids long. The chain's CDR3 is CASSPGDNQNTEAFF. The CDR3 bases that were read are TGTGCCAGCAGCCCAGGGGACAATCAGAACACTGAA.